These T cell receptor beta chains were read from a single sample in a study of blood T cell repertoires in COVID-19. The data were produced by immunoSEQ multiplex PCR, yet TCRdb's version contains in-frame clones alone and is incomplete. The sample has hundreds of thousands of clones, around 86% seen once. The sample was peripheral blood. Every receptor here comes from a human donor in a cohort sampled during active COVID-19. Both conserved end residues are part of each CDR3. The order of the fields is D gene, clone size, V gene, J gene, CDR3 protein, CDR3 DNA. The D gene is left open where the match is weak. Size values are once, few and many counts, or a class for expanded clones, and some rows have none.

>-|-|TRBV14|TRBJ2-3
CASSQAASGTDTQYF
TGTGCCAGCAGCCAAGCGGCTAGCGGCACAGATACGCAGTATTTT
>-|-|TRBV19|TRBJ1-1
CASSRAFKNTEAFF
TGTGCCAGTAGTAGGGCCTTTAAAAACACTGAAGCTTTCTTT
>-|-|TRBV5-1|TRBJ2-5
CASSLVGRGRFRETQYF
TGCGCCAGCAGCTTGGTAGGCAGGGGGAGGTTTCGGGAGACCCAGTACTTC
>TRBD2|-|TRBV5-4|TRBJ2-1
CASSFLAGVNNEQFF
TGTGCCAGCAGCTTCCTAGCGGGAGTGAACAATGAGCAGTTCTTC
>-|-|TRBV29-1|TRBJ2-7
CSVCKEIDEQYF
TGCAGCGTTTGTAAGGAGATTGACGAGCAGTACTTC
>-|-|TRBV28|TRBJ1-1
CASSRGTGSGWGTEAFF
TGTGCCAGCAGCCGCGGGACGGGGTCAGGGTGGGGCACTGAAGCTTTCTTT
>-|-|TRBV29-1|TRBJ2-2
CSVKLSGMAGELFF
TGCAGCGTTAAACTATCAGGGATGGCCGGGGAGCTGTTTTTT
>-|-|TRBV30|TRBJ1-5
CAWSVILSNQPQHF
TGTGCCTGGAGTGTAATCCTTAGCAATCAGCCCCAGCATTTT
>-|-|TRBV12-5|TRBJ2-7
CASGRGSYYEQYF
TGTGCTAGTGGGCGAGGCAGCTACTACGAGCAGTACTTC
>-|-|TRBV6-5|TRBJ2-7
CARQTDYEQYF
TGTGCCAGGCAAACAGACTACGAGCAGTACTTC
>TRBD2|-|TRBV30|TRBJ2-1
CAWSGLAGYNEQFF
TGTGCCTGGAGTGGGCTAGCGGGGTACAATGAGCAGTTCTTC
>-|once|TRBV3-1/TRBV3-2|TRBJ2-3
CASSLGVPTDTQYF
TGTGCCAGCAGCCTAGGAGTCCCCACAGATACGCAGTATTTT
>TRBD2|-|TRBV4-3|TRBJ2-7
CASSQVAGVYEQYF
TGCGCCAGCAGCCAAGTAGCGGGAGTCTACGAGCAGTACTTC
>TRBD1|-|TRBV27|TRBJ1-2
CASSPGTGDRDYGYTF
TGTGCCAGCAGCCCCGGGACAGGGGATAGGGACTATGGCTACACCTTC
>-|-|TRBV4-3|TRBJ2-3
CASSQDALADLDTQYF
TGCGCCAGCAGCCAAGATGCACTAGCTGACCTAGATACGCAGTATTTT
>TRBD2|-|TRBV27|TRBJ2-7
CAAGVPIYEQYF
TGTGCTGCGGGAGTCCCCATCTACGAGCAGTACTTC
>TRBD2|-|TRBV4-1|TRBJ2-2
CASSQATPTSGNTGELFF
TGCGCCAGCAGCCAAGCTACTCCGACTAGCGGGAACACCGGGGAGCTGTTTTTT
>TRBD1|-|TRBV28|TRBJ1-2
CASSSITGGVSGYTF
TGTGCCAGCAGTTCCATTACAGGGGGCGTATCGGGCTACACCTTC
>-|-|TRBV28|TRBJ2-1
CASRDTSYNEQFF
TGTGCCAGCAGAGACACCTCCTACAATGAGCAGTTCTTC
>TRBD1|-|TRBV5-1|TRBJ1-1
CASSLGQAHTEAFF
TGCGCCAGCAGCCTCGGACAGGCCCACACTGAAGCTTTCTTT
>TRBD2|-|TRBV4-1|TRBJ2-3
CASSQTSGRVRADTQYF
TGCGCCAGCAGCCAGACTAGCGGGAGAGTCCGCGCAGATACGCAGTATTTT
>TRBD2|-|TRBV30|TRBJ2-1
CAWKVAGSYNEQFF
TGTGCCTGGAAAGTAGCGGGTTCCTACAATGAGCAGTTCTTC
>TRBD1|-|TRBV3-1/TRBV3-2|TRBJ1-2
CASSHMTGEVGYTF
TGTGCCAGCAGCCACATGACAGGGGAGGTTGGCTACACCTTC
>TRBD2|-|TRBV29-1|TRBJ2-2
CSVRLAGGTGELFF
TGCAGCGTTAGACTAGCGGGAGGCACCGGGGAGCTGTTTTTT
>-|-|TRBV3-1/TRBV3-2|TRBJ1-1
CASSQVSGDTEAFF
TGTGCCAGCAGCCAAGTTAGCGGGGACACTGAAGCTTTCTTT
>TRBD1|once|TRBV4-2|TRBJ1-3
CASSPQTGTDGTIYF
TGTGCCAGCAGCCCGCAGACTGGGACAGATGGGACCATATATTTT
>TRBD2|-|TRBV7-9|TRBJ2-1
CASSPGLAGAPHEQFF
TGTGCCAGCAGCCCAGGACTAGCGGGGGCACCACATGAGCAGTTCTTC